Presented here are 9 T cell receptor beta chains from one specimen sequenced in a study of blood T cell repertoires in COVID-19. The repertoire was sequenced with immunoSEQ multiplex PCR; TCRdb's copy has only in-frame clones and lacks some. Of more than 300,000 clones in the sample, 88% were seen once. The sample comprised PBMCs or T cells enriched from blood (not recorded which). These receptors were obtained from a woman younger than 30 who had recovered from COVID-19.

Of note for this clone: Distinct nucleotide sequences in the sample also encode this CDR3. V usage is TRBV27 and J usage is TRBJ2-5; TRBD2 matches 9 bases. The CDR3 runs to 16 residues. Germline CDR1 and CDR2: MNHEY and SMNVEV (reference sequence). Trimming cost V 2 bases and J 1 base; bases outside gene matches: 5. CDR3 protein: CASSLRPAGGQETQYF. The CDR3 DNA reads TGTGCCAGCAGTTTAAGGCCAGCGGGGGGCCAAGAGACCCAGTACTTC.

This sequence joins TRBV18 and TRBJ1-1; TRBD1 matches 9 bases. The V gene end was trimmed by 5 bases and the J gene end by 7 bases; junction bases not matched to a gene: 11. Germline CDR1 KGHSH, CDR2 LQKENI. The CDR3 contains 15 residues. The CDR3 DNA follows: TGTGCCAGCTCAGGTCCCGGGACAGGGAAAGGTGAAGCTTTCTTT. It yields the protein CASSGPGTGKGEAFF.

V is TRBV10-3 and J is TRBJ1-2; TRBD1 aligns across 8 bases. The CDR3 sequence is 13 residues long. V trimming: 6 bases; J trimming: 6 bases; junction bases outside the gene matches: 6. From germline, CDR1 is ENHRY and CDR2 SYGVKD. The DNA of the CDR3 is TGTGCCATCAGGACAGGGGATAGGGATGGCTACACCTTC. This encodes CAIRTGDRDGYTF.

The table lists this clone with a count of one. The V gene is TRBV7-9, the J gene TRBJ1-2, with D unresolved. V lost 1 base and J 1 base, leaving 13 bases between the germline ends. This CDR3 has 16 amino acids. The germline CDR1 and CDR2 sequences are SEHNR and FQNEAQ (reference sequence). CDR3 in DNA: TGTGCCAGCAGCTTAGTAAACGGGGTCCTTAACTATGGCTACACCTTC. Amino acid sequence: CASSLVNGVLNYGYTF.

This chain connects TRBV24-1 to TRBJ1-3, with D possibly matching TRBD1 (5 bases). The germline V gene has CDR1 KGHDR and CDR2 SFDVKD. V was clipped by 7 bases and J by 0 bases, with 12 bases between them. The CDR3 has 15 amino acids. The CDR3 sequence is CATSPQGISGNTIYF. CDR3 nucleotides: TGTGCCACCAGCCCCCAGGGAATCTCTGGAAACACCATATATTTT.

This clone was seen a handful of times. This chain uses TRBV6-1 with TRBJ1-5, with a weak D call TRBD1 (5 bases). CDR3 length: 17 residues. The germline CDR1 and CDR2 sequences are MNHNS and SASEGT. V lost 3 bases to trimming and J lost 0 bases, with 15 bases between them. The CDR3: CASSDANRQGSNQPQHF. CDR3 coding DNA: TGTGCCAGCAGTGATGCCAACCGTCAGGGTAGCAATCAGCCCCAGCATTTT.

The rearrangement joins TRBV9 to TRBJ2-4; a weak D match, TRBD1 (6 bases). The CDR3 runs 14 residues. CDR1 is SGDLS and CDR2 is YYNGEE in the germline V gene. The V end was cut by 3 bases, the J end by 8 bases, with 15 bases between. CDR3 loop: CASSGGRGFDIQYF. The CDR3 DNA reads as TGTGCCAGCAGCGGAGGCAGGGGTTTTGACATTCAGTACTTC.

The chain carries TRBV4-3 and TRBJ1-1; weak D call: TRBD1 (5 bases). The length of the CDR3 is 13 residues. Trimming removed 4 bases from V and 2 bases from J, with 8 bases in between. Germline CDR1 reads LGHNA; CDR2 reads YSLEER. CDR3 residues: CASSLQGNTEAFF. The CDR3 nucleotides are TGCGCCAGCAGCCTTCAGGGAAACACTGAAGCTTTCTTT.

The chain employs TRBV6-2 or TRBV6-3 and TRBJ1-1, with D possibly being TRBD1 (6 bases). V lost 4 bases and J lost 4, with 13 bases in between. This CDR3 comprises 14 residues. Germline-derived CDR1 and CDR2 are MNHEY and SVGEGT. The DNA for the CDR3 is TGTGCCAGCAGTTTGAGTGGGACAAGCACTGAAGCTTTCTTT. It specifies CASSLSGTSTEAFF.